This T cell receptor (beta chain) was captured in a study of blood T cell repertoires in COVID-19. The data were produced by immunoSEQ multiplex PCR, yet TCRdb's version contains in-frame clones alone and is incomplete. Of some 110,000 clones detected, roughly 81% appear once; the ten largest clones hold around 10%. The TCR originated in an older woman with acute or convalescent COVID-19. Sequencing used peripheral blood.

The CDR3 bases are TGCGCCAGCAGCCCCGATTTTGGCAGGGGAAGGCAGTTCTTC. Translating gives CASSPDFGRGRQFF. The gene calls are TRBV4-1 and TRBJ2-1; maybe TRBD1 (6 bases). The CDR3 length is 14 residues. The V end lost 4 bases, the J end lost 12 bases, and 19 bases lay between the germline ends. Germline V gives CDR1 MGHRA, CDR2 YSYEKL.